A single sample gave rise to the 18 T cell receptor beta chains below, sequenced in a study of blood T cells in healthy people across ages. Combining a sample-barcoded 5' primer with a J-beta primer mix, a second PCR ran for roughly 7 to 11 cycles. TCRdb reprocessed the 5' RACE reads with MiXCR, giving one entry per CDR3 protein. This sample carries about 1.4 million distinct CDR3 sequences, 59% of them seen once, and the ten largest clones take 5% to 7%. The specimen was blood. These receptors were collected from a man aged 18-30 years in good health.

V and J are TRBV7-2 and TRBJ1-1, with 9 bases lining up with TRBD1. CDR1 is SGHTA and CDR2 is FQGNSA in the germline V gene. There are 16 residues in the CDR3. Trimming took 4 bases from V and 2 from J; bases not matched to a gene: 8. The CDR3 here is CASSSGTGTRNTEAFF. CDR3 DNA: TGTGCCAGCAGCTCGGGGACAGGGACTCGTAACACTGAAGCTTTCTTT.

The rearrangement joins TRBV20-1 to TRBJ2-7, with a possible D match to TRBD1 (5 bases). V lost 0 bases and J 0 bases, leaving 15 bases between the germline ends. Per germline, CDR1 DFQATT and CDR2 SNEGSKA (reference sequence). The CDR3 length is 16 residues. In DNA form, the CDR3 reads TGCAGTGCTAGAGATTTTCAGGGCCCCGACTCCTACGAGCAGTACTTC. Translated: CSARDFQGPDSYEQYF.

The chain couples TRBV6-5 to TRBJ2-7; D perhaps matches TRBD2 (6 bases). This CDR3 has 14 amino acids. Trimming removed 6 bases at V and 5 bases at J, with 17 bases between. CDR1 MNHEY and CDR2 SVGAGI come from the germline V gene. The CDR3 loop is CASSTSQYAHEQYF. The DNA for the CDR3 is TGTGCCAGCAGCACTAGCCAGTATGCCCACGAGCAGTACTTC.

As concerns this clonotype: It is likely a read error, because the conserved phenylalanine at the end of the CDR3 is missing. V is TRBV25-1 and J is TRBJ1-2, with D possibly TRBD1 on 6 matching bases. V was pared by 2 bases and J by 4 bases, with 11 bases between. This CDR3 is built from 14 residues. Germline V CDR1 and CDR2: MGHDK, SYGVNS. CDR3 DNA: TGTGCCAGCAGTGAAGGACAGTACCTCTATGGCTACACCCTC. Translating it yields CASSEGQYLYGYTL.

The gene calls are TRBV20-1 and TRBJ2-7; D gene ambiguous. In germline, CDR1 is DFQATT, CDR2 SNEGSKA (reference sequence). Trimming removed 6 bases at V and 0 bases at J, with 12 bases between. This CDR3 spans 13 amino acids. CDR3 DNA sequence: TGCAGTGCCCCCGATCCGAACTCCTACGAGCAGTACTTC. Translation: CSAPDPNSYEQYF.

The CDR3 loop is CASTPLGGQETQYF. The CDR3, as DNA: TGTGCCAGCACCCCTCTAGGTGGCCAAGAGACCCAGTACTTC. This chain joins TRBV2 and TRBJ2-4; D is uncertain. The closer fit of TRBJ2-5 to the DNA end suggests the J call may be wrong. The CDR3 contains 14 residues. CDR1 is SNHLY and CDR2 is FYNNEI in the germline V gene.

The table lists this clonotype with a few counts. The V and J genes are TRBV6-5 and TRBJ1-2; TRBD1 matches at 7 bases. Trimming took 4 bases from V and 9 from J; bases not matched to a gene: 11. The germline CDR1 and CDR2 sequences are MNHEY and SVGAGI. The CDR3 has 14 amino acids. The CDR3 here is CASSWLSGTESYTF. The CDR3 DNA sequence: TGTGCCAGCAGTTGGTTGTCCGGGACAGAGAGCTACACCTTC.

The chain carries TRBV5-1 and TRBJ2-7, with D possibly being TRBD2 (6 bases). The CDR3 length is 17 residues. The ends were cut back, 1 base at V and 0 bases at J, with 17 bases in the middle. Germline CDR1 reads SGHRS; CDR2 reads YFSETQ. In DNA, the CDR3 is TGCGCCAGCAGCTTGACGGCGGGAACGTCGAGCTCCTACGAGCAGTACTTC. Residues: CASSLTAGTSSSYEQYF.

The chain uses TRBV4-2 and TRBJ2-7; no clear D gene. TRBJ2-5 matches the DNA end more closely, so the J call is doubtful. This CDR3 comprises 14 residues. The V gene's germline CDR1 is LGHNA and CDR2 YNFKEQ. The DNA of the CDR3 is TGTGCCAGCAGCCAAGGAAGCGATTGGGAGACCCAGTACTTC. This encodes CASSQGSDWETQYF.

This chain joins TRBV4-1 and TRBJ2-7; TRBD1 matches 8 bases. The CDR3 totals 16 residues. Trimming removed 0 bases from V and 1 base from J; junction bases left unmatched: 5. Germline V gene lookup returns CDR1 MGHRA and CDR2 YSYEKL. The CDR3 sequence is CASSQDSQGGSYEQYF. CDR3 coding DNA: TGCGCCAGCAGCCAAGATTCACAGGGGGGTTCCTACGAGCAGTACTTC.

This rearrangement joins TRBV4-3 to TRBJ2-1, with 11 nucleotides matching TRBD2. The CDR3 is 15 residues long. The V gene's germline CDR1 is LGHNA and CDR2 YSLEER. Trimming took 2 bases from V and 9 from J; bases not matched to a gene: 6. Here the CDR3 DNA reads TGCGCCAGCAGCCAAACTAGCGGGGGCCGTTTTGAGCAGTTCTTC. As protein: CASSQTSGGRFEQFF.

This chain uses TRBV20-1 with TRBJ1-1, with D unresolved. Per germline, CDR1 DFQATT and CDR2 SNEGSKA (reference sequence). Trimming took 5 bases from V and 3 from J, leaving 13 bases between them. This CDR3 is built from 13 residues. CDR3 residues: CSAWVQSDTEAFF. For the CDR3, the DNA is TGCAGTGCTTGGGTCCAGTCGGACACTGAAGCTTTCTTT.

The chain links TRBV20-1 to TRBJ2-1, with 7 bases identical to TRBD1. The CDR3 totals 16 residues. The J segment lost 2 bases and the V segment lost 5 bases, leaving 12 bases of the junction unmatched. The germline CDR1 and CDR2 sequences are DFQATT and SNEGSKA (reference sequence). The DNA of the CDR3 is TGCAGTGCTTACTCCGAGGACAGGACAGCCTACAATGAGCAGTTCTTC. It specifies CSAYSEDRTAYNEQFF.

The chain couples TRBV5-1 to TRBJ1-1; no reliable D call. V lost 4 bases, J lost 7 bases, and 11 bases lay in between. The germline CDR1 and CDR2 sequences are SGHRS and YFSETQ. CDR3 length equals 12 residues. The DNA of the CDR3 is TGCGCCAGCAGCGGTTCGCAGGTTGAAGCTTTCTTT. Amino acids: CASSGSQVEAFF.

The J gene is TRBJ1-1, the V gene TRBV29-1; D perhaps matches TRBD1 (5 bases). CDR3 length: 15 residues. Trimming cost V 2 bases and J 4 bases, with 17 bases left between them. Per germline, CDR1 SQVTM and CDR2 ANQGSEA. As DNA, the CDR3 is TGCAGCGTTGAATTGGGGGTCGGGGGGAGCACTGAAGCTTTCTTT. It encodes CSVELGVGGSTEAFF.

The V call is TRBV4-1, the J call TRBJ2-7, with D possibly TRBD1 on 7 matching bases. CDR1 and CDR2 from the germline V gene are MGHRA and YSYEKL. The CDR3 has 17 amino acids. Trimming shortened V by 2 bases and J by 0 bases, and 17 bases separated the two germline ends. The CDR3 spells CASSQRGTGQSSYEQYF. The CDR3 DNA sequence: TGCGCCAGCAGCCAACGCGGGACGGGACAGAGCTCCTACGAGCAGTACTTC.

The CDR3 loop reads CSVEVALAGELFF. The CDR3, as DNA: TGCAGCGTTGAAGTAGCGTTGGCCGGGGAGCTGTTTTTT. This rearrangement joins TRBV29-1 to TRBJ2-2, with D tentatively TRBD2 (5 bases). The V and J ends lost 1 base and 6 bases respectively, with 9 bases between them. Germline values: CDR1 SQVTM, CDR2 ANQGSEA. The CDR3 is 13 amino acids.

The chain carries TRBV10-1 and TRBJ2-4; 7 bases are a match to TRBD1. Trimming took 3 bases from V and 2 from J; bases not matched to a gene: 4. This CDR3 is 15 amino acids long. The germline gives CDR1 WNHNN, CDR2 SYGVQD (reference sequence). CDR3 in DNA: TGCGCCAGCAGTGAATCAGGGGGAACCAAAAACATTCAGTACTTC. This codes for CASSESGGTKNIQYF.